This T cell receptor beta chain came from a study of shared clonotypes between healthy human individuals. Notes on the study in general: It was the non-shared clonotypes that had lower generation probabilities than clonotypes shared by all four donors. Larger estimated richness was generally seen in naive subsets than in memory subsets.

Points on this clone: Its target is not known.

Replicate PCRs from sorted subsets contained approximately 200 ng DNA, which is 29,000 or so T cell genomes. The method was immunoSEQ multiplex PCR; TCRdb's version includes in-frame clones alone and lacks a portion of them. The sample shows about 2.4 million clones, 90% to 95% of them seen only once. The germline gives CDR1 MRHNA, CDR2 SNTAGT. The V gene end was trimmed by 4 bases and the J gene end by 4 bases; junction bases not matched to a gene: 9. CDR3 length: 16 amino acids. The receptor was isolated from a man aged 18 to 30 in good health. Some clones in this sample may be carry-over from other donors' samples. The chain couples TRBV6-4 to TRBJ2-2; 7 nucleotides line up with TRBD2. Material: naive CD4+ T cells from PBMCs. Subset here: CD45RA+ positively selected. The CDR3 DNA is TGTGCCAGCAGTGCCCATGGCGGGAGAGGCACCGGGGAGCTGTTTTTT. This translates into CASSAHGGRGTGELFF.